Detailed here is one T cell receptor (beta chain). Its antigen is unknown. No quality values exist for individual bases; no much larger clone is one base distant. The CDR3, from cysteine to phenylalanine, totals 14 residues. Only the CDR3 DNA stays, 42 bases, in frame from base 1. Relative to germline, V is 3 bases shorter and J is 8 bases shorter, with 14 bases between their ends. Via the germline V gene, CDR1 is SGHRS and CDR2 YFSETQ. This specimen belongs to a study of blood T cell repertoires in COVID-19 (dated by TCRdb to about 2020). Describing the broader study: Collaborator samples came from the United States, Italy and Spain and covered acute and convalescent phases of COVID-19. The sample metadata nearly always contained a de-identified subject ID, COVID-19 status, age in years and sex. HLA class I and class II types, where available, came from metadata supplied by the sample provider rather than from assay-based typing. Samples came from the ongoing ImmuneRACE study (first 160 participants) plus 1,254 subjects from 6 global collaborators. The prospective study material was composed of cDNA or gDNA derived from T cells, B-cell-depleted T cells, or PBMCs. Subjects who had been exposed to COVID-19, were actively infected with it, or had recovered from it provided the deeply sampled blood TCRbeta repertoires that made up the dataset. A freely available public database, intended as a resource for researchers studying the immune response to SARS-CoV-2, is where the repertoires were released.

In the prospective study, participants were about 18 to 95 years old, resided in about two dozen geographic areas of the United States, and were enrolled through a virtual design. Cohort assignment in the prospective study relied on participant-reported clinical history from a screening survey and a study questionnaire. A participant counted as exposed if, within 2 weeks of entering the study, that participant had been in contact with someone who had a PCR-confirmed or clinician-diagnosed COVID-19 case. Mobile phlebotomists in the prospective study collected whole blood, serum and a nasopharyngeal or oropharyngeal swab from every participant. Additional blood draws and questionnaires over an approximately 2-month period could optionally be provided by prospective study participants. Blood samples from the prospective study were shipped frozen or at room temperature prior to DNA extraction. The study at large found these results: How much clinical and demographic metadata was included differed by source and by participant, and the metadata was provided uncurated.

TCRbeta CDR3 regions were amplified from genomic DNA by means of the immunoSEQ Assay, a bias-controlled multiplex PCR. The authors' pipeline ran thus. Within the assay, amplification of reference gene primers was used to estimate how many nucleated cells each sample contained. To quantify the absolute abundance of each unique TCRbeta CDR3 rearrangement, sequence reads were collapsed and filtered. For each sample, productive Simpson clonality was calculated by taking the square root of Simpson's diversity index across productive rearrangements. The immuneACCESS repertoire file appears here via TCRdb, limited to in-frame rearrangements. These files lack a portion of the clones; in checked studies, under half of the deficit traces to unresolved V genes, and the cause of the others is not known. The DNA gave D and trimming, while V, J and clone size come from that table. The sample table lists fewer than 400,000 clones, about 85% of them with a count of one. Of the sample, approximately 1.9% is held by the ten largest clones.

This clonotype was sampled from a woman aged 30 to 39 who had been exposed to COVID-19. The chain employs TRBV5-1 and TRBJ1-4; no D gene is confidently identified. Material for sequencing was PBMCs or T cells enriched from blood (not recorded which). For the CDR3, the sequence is CASSSDGVVEKLFF. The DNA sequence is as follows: TGCGCCAGCAGCTCGGACGGGGTGGTGGAAAAACTGTTTTTT.